The 15 T cell receptor beta chains presented below share a single source sample, sequenced in a study of tissue T cells after allogeneic stem cell transplantation. Adult allogeneic hematopoietic cell transplant recipients with steroid-refractory graft-versus-host disease were prospectively enrolled for research autopsy. Profiled with immunoSEQ multiplex PCR; TCRdb holds only in-frame clones, not every one. The table records about 3,000 clones, roughly 76% of them present only once. The material was small intestine tissue, obtained at autopsy. All receptors derive from a male patient aged 60 or older with steroid-refractory graft-versus-host disease after an allogeneic stem cell transplant. Some of these T cells may belong to the graft donor.

This clone was seen a handful of times. Germline and junction disagree at one end, which may indicate a read error. This chain uses TRBV7-7 with TRBJ1-2; D unresolved. There are 15 residues in the CDR3. Germline CDR1 reads SSHAT; CDR2 reads FNYEAQ (reference sequence). Written as DNA, the CDR3 is TGTGCTAGCAGCCCCCTGCATACGGCCGCGGGAGGCTACACCTTC. This gives the protein CASSPLHTAAGGYTF.

This clone was seen more than once but under ten times. The chain combines TRBV27 with TRBJ2-5; tentative D call: TRBD1 (6 bases). V gave up 5 bases and J gave up 3 bases, with 22 bases separating them. CDR3 length: 17 amino acids. Germline V gene lookup returns CDR1 MNHEY and CDR2 SMNVEV (reference sequence). CDR3 protein: CASSPEPPGHPKETQYF. In DNA, the CDR3 is TGTGCCAGCAGTCCCGAGCCTCCGGGACATCCTAAAGAGACCCAGTACTTC.

This rearrangement joins TRBV6-4 to TRBJ2-3; TRBD2 agrees at 8 bases. The CDR3 runs to 14 residues. The V and J ends lost 4 bases and 5 bases, in that order; junction bases with no gene match: 5. CDR1 and CDR2 (germline): MRHNA, SNTAGT. The CDR3 region is CASSVAAGVDTQYF. CDR3 nucleotides: TGTGCCAGCAGTGTCGCAGCGGGGGTAGATACGCAGTATTTT.

The rearrangement uses TRBV30 and TRBJ1-2; D might be TRBD1 (6 bases). The germline gives CDR1 GTSNPN, CDR2 SVGIG (reference sequence). V lost 5 bases and J lost 8, with 18 bases in between. The CDR3 has 13 residues. This chain's CDR3 is CAWSGTTTGGYTF. The CDR3 region has the DNA TGTGCCTGGTCCGGGACAACTACTGGGGGCTACACCTTC.

V is TRBV19 and J is TRBJ2-2, with D maybe TRBD1 (5 bases). From germline, CDR1 is LNHDA and CDR2 SQIVND (reference sequence). V was clipped by 0 bases and J by 6 bases, with 8 bases between them. The CDR3 runs 14 residues. In DNA form, the CDR3 reads TGTGCCAGTAGTATAGACGGACAACCCGGGGAGCTGTTTTTT. As protein: CASSIDGQPGELFF.

The V gene is TRBV9, the J gene TRBJ1-2; D is unclear. Germline V CDR1 and CDR2: SGDLS, YYNGEE. There are 12 residues in the CDR3. V was pared by 0 bases and J by 8 bases, with 8 bases between. CDR3 sequence: CASSVDGVGYTF. CDR3 nucleotides: TGTGCCAGCAGCGTAGATGGGGTCGGCTACACCTTC.

The chain uses TRBV4-1 and TRBJ2-2; D is possibly TRBD2 (5 bases). Germline V CDR1 and CDR2: MGHRA, YSYEKL. Between the trimmed V and J ends, which lost 0 bases and 4 bases, there was a span of 21 bases. The CDR3 runs 19 residues. This CDR3 reads CASSQDVFRVRVSTGELFF. CDR3 in DNA: TGCGCCAGCAGCCAAGATGTGTTTCGGGTGAGGGTGAGCACCGGGGAGCTGTTTTTT.

This clone is labeled large. V usage is TRBV11-3 and J usage is TRBJ2-2, with TRBD1 identical over 9 bases. Trimming took 5 bases from V and 5 from J; bases not matched to a gene: 9. The CDR3 totals 16 residues. The V gene's germline CDR1 is SGHNT and CDR2 YENEEA. CDR3 bases: TGTGCCAGCAGCCCACCGGACAGGGGAAATACCGGGGAGCTGTTTTTT. This gives the protein CASSPPDRGNTGELFF.

V and J are TRBV7-2 and TRBJ2-1; D might be TRBD2 (6 bases). Trimming stripped 2 bases from V and 4 bases from J, with 18 bases between. CDR3 length equals 17 residues. Germline CDR1 SGHTA, CDR2 FQGNSA. CDR3 bases: TGTGCCAGCAGCTTATCGCTGTTGGCGGGGAGGTACAATGAGCAGTTCTTC. Translated, it gives CASSLSLLAGRYNEQFF.

This sequence joins TRBV28 and TRBJ1-4; 7 bases map to TRBD1. The trim removed 6 bases at V and 5 bases at J, leaving 9 bases unmatched. CDR1 is MDHEN and CDR2 is SYDVKM in the germline V gene. The CDR3 contains 15 residues. The CDR3 DNA reads TGTGCCAGCAGGGGACAAGCAGGGGGAAATGAAAAACTGTTTTTT. This sequence encodes CASRGQAGGNEKLFF.

The chain recombines TRBV11-2 with TRBJ2-1; the match to TRBD1 covers 9 bases. Germline lookup yields CDR1 SGHAT and CDR2 FQNNGV. The CDR3 has 15 amino acids. Trimming took 3 bases from V and 2 from J; bases not matched to a gene: 2. This chain's CDR3 is CASSLGQGPYNEQFF. Written as DNA, the CDR3 is TGTGCCAGCAGCTTGGGACAGGGCCCCTACAATGAGCAGTTCTTC. The full variable domain, in which reference TRBV11-2 and TRBJ2-1 provide the parts outside the CDR3, is EAGVAQSPRYKIIEKRQSVAFWCNPISGHATLYWYQQILGQGPKLLIQFQNNGVVDDSQLPKDRFSAERLKGVDSTLKIQPAKLEDSAVYLCASSLGQGPYNEQFFGPGTRLTVL.

This clone appeared a few times. The chain couples TRBV3-1 (or the pseudogene TRBV3-2) to TRBJ1-1; no firm D call. Between the trimmed V and J ends, which lost 0 bases and 4 bases, there was a span of 12 bases. Germline V CDR1 and CDR2: LGHDT, YNNKEL (reference sequence). The length of the CDR3 is 15 residues. The CDR3 coding sequence is TGTGCCAGCAGCCAAGATTGGGCAGACCTCACTGAAGCTTTCTTT. Translating gives CASSQDWADLTEAFF.

By proportion, this clone is large. V is TRBV3-1 (or the pseudogene TRBV3-2) and J is TRBJ2-7; D not resolved. The length of the CDR3 is 14 residues. V lost 1 base to trimming and J lost 0 bases, with 7 bases between them. Germline V lookup: CDR1 LGHDT, CDR2 YNNKEL (reference sequence). CDR3 nucleotides: TGTGCCAGCAGCCAAGCGGTGAGCTCCTACGAGCAGTACTTC. Protein: CASSQAVSSYEQYF.

This chain links TRBV7-2 with TRBJ2-2; D is perhaps TRBD2 (5 bases). The V end lost 0 bases, the J end lost 6 bases, and 8 bases lay between the germline ends. The CDR3 is made up of 14 amino acids. CDR1 is SGHTA, CDR2 FQGNSA, per germline. DNA of the CDR3: TGTGCCAGCAGCTTAGCGGCGGGTCCCGGGGAGCTGTTTTTT. Its translation is CASSLAAGPGELFF. The entire variable domain, with the rest obtained from reference TRBV7-2 and TRBJ2-2, is as follows: GAGVSQSPSNKVTEKGKDVELRCDPISGHTALYWYRQSLGQGLEFLIYFQGNSAPDKSGLPSDRFSAERTGGSVSTLTIQRTQQEDSAVYLCASSLAAGPGELFFGEGSRLTVL.

This clone was seen once. The chain is built from TRBV5-6 and TRBJ2-7, with D tentatively TRBD1 or TRBD2 (5 bases each). CDR3 length equals 15 residues. CDR1 is SGHDT and CDR2 is YYEEEE in the germline V gene. The V end lost 4 bases, the J end lost 7 bases, and 21 bases lay between the germline ends. The chain's CDR3 is CASSQRWGSMGEQYF. The CDR3, as DNA: TGTGCCAGCAGCCAGCGGTGGGGCTCAATGGGGGAGCAGTACTTC. Complete variable domain (other parts from reference TRBV5-6 and TRBJ2-7): DAGVTQSPTHLIKTRGQQVTLRCSPKSGHDTVSWYQQALGQGPQFIFQYYEEEERQRGNFPDRFSGHQFPNYSSELNVNALLLGDSALYLCASSQRWGSMGEQYFGPGTRLTVT.